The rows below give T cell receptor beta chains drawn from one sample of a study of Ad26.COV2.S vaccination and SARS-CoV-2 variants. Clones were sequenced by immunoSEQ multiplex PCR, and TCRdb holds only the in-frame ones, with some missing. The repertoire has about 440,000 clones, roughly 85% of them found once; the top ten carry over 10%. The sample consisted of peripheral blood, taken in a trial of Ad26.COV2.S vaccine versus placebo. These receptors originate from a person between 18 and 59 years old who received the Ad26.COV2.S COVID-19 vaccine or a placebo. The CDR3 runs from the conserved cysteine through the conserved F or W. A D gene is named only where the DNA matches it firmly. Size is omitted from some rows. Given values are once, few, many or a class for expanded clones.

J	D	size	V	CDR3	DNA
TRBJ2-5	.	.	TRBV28	CASRMTGRETQYF	TGTGCCAGCAGGATGACAGGGAGGGAGACCCAGTACTTC
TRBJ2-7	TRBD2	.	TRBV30	CAWSVNLAGSEQYF	TGTGCCTGGAGTGTTAACTTAGCGGGAAGCGAGCAGTACTTC
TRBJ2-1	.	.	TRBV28	CASSLPAETRGYYNEQFF	TGTGCCAGCAGTCTCCCTGCAGAAACGAGGGGCTACTACAATGAGCAGTTCTTC
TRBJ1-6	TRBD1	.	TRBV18	CASSPAGGESPLHF	TGTGCCAGCTCACCCGCAGGGGGCGAGTCACCCCTCCACTTT
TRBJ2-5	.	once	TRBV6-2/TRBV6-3	CASSPQGFTEETQYF	TGTGCCAGCAGTCCCCAGGGGTTTACCGAAGAGACCCAGTACTTC
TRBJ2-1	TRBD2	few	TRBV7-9	CASSLGFGGSSYNEQFF	TGTGCCAGCAGCTTAGGATTCGGCGGGAGCTCCTACAATGAGCAGTTCTTC
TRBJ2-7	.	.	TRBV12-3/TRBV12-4	CASSLTSYEQYF	TGTGCCAGCAGTTTGACCTCCTACGAGCAGTACTTC
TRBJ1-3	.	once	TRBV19	CASSRTRISGNTIYF	TGTGCCAGTAGTAGAACACGCATCTCTGGAAACACCATATATTTT
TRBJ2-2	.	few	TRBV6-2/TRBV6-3	CASSYSASTGELFF	TGTGCCAGCAGTTATTCCGCTAGCACCGGGGAGCTGTTTTTT
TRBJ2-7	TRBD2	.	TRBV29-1	CSVGTSGMGEQYF	TGCAGCGTGGGGACTAGCGGGATGGGCGAGCAGTACTTC
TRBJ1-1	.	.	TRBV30	CALDEGGTTISNTEAFF	TGTGCGCTCGACGAGGGCGGGACAACCATTTCGAACACTGAAGCTTTCTTT
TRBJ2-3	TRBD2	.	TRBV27	CASCPRGREQDTQYF	TGTGCCAGTTGTCCCCGTGGGCGGGAGCAGGATACGCAGTATTTT
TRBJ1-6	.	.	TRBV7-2	CASSSGLSRGDSPLHF	TGTGCCAGCAGCTCCGGCCTGTCAAGAGGGGATTCACCCCTCCACTTT
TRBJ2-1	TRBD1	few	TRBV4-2	CASSPFGTGGYNEQFF	TGTGCCAGCAGCCCTTTTGGGACAGGGGGCTACAATGAGCAGTTCTTC
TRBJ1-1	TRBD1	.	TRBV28	CASRETGGNTEAFF	TGTGCCAGCAGGGAGACAGGGGGGAACACTGAAGCTTTCTTT
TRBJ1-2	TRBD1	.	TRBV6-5	CASSEVGQGYGYTF	TGTGCCAGCAGCGAGGTGGGACAGGGCTATGGCTACACCTTC